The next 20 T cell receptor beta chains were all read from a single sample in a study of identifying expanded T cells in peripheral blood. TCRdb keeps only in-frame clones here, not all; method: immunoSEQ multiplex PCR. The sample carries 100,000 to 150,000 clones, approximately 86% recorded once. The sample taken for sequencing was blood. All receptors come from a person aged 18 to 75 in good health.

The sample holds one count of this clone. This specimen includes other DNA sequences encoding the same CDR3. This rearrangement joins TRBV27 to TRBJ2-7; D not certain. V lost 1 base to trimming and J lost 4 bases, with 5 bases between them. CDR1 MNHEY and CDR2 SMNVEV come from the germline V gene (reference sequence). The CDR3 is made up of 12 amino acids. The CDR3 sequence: CASSLLGYEQYF. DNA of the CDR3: TGTGCCAGCAGTTTATTGGGTTACGAGCAGTACTTC.

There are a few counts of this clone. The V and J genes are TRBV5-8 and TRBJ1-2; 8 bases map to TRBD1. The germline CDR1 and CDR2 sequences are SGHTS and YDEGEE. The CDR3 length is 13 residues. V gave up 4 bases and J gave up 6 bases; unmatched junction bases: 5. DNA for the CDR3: TGTGCCAGCAGCCCGACAGGGGACAATGGCTACACCTTC. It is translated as CASSPTGDNGYTF. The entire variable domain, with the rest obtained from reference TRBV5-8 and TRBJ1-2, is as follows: EAGVTQSPTHLIKTRGQQATLRCSPISGHTSVYWYQQALGLGLQFLLWYDEGEERNRGNFPPRFSGRQFPNYSSELNVNALELEDSALYLCASSPTGDNGYTFGSGTRLTVV.

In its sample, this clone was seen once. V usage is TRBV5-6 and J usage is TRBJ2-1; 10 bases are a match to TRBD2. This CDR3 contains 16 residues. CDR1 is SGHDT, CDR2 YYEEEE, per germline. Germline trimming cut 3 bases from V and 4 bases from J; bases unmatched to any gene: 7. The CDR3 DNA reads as TGTGCCAGCAGCTCTTTCGGGACTAGCGCTTACAATGAGCAGTTCTTC. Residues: CASSSFGTSAYNEQFF.

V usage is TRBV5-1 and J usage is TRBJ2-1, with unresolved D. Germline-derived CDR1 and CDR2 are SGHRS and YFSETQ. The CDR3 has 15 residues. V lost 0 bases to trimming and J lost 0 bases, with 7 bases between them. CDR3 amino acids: CASSLASSSYNEQFF. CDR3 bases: TGCGCCAGCAGCTTGGCCTCGAGCTCCTACAATGAGCAGTTCTTC.

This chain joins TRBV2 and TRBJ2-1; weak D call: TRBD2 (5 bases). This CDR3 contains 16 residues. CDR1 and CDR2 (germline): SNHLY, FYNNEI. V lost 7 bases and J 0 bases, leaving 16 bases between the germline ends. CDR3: CASNEEGGSSYNEQFF. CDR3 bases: TGTGCCAGCAACGAAGAGGGCGGCAGCTCCTACAATGAGCAGTTCTTC.

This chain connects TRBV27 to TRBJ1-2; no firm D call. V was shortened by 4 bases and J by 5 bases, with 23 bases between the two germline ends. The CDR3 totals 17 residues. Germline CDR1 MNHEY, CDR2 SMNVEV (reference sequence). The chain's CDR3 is CASSSSPYDPANYGYTF. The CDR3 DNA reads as TGTGCCAGCAGTTCATCCCCCTACGATCCCGCGAATTATGGCTACACCTTC.

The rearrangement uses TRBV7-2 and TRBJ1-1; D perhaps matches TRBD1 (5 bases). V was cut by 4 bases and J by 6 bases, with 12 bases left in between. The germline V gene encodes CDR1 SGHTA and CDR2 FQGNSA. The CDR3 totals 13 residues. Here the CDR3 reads CASSSQGWAEAFF. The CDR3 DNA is TGTGCCAGCAGCTCCCAGGGATGGGCTGAAGCTTTCTTT.

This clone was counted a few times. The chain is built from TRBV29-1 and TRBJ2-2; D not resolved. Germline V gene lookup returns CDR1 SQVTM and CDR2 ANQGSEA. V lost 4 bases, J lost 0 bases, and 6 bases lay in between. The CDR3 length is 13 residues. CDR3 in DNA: TGCAGCGTTGTACGCGCGAACACCGGGGAGCTGTTTTTT. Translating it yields CSVVRANTGELFF.

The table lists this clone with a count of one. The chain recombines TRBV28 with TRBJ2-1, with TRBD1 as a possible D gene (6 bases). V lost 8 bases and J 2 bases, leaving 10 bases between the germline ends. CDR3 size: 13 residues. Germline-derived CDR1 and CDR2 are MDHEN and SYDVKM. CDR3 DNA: TGTGCCAGCTATGGACAGACCTACAATGAGCAGTTCTTC. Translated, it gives CASYGQTYNEQFF.

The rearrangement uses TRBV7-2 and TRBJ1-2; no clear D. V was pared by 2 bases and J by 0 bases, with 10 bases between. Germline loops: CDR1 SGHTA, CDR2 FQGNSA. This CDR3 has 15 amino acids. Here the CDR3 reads CASSLWKDSNYGYTF. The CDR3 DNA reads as TGTGCCAGCAGCTTATGGAAAGATTCTAACTATGGCTACACCTTC.

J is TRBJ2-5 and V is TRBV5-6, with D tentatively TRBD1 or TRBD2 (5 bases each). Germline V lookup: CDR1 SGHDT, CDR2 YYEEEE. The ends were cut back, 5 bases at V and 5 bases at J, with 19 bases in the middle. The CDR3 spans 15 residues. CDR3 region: CASSVVRDVGETQYF. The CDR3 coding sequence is TGTGCCAGCAGTGTTGTCAGGGACGTAGGGGAGACCCAGTACTTC.

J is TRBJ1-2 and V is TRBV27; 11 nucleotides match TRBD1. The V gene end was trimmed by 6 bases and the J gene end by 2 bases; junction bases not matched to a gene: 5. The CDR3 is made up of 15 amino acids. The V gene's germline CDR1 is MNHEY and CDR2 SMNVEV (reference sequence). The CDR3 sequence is CASSHRTGGNYGYTF. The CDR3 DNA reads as TGTGCCAGCAGCCATCGGACAGGGGGCAACTATGGCTACACCTTC.

The CDR3 bases are TGTGCCAGCAGTTTCGGGACCGAGCCGGAGCAGTACTTC. It yields the protein CASSFGTEPEQYF. The chain joins TRBV6-6 to TRBJ2-7; tentatively, D is TRBD1 or TRBD2 (5 bases each). The V end was cut by 4 bases, the J end by 7 bases, with 14 bases between. This CDR3 region has 13 residues. Germline CDR1 is MNHNY and CDR2 is SVGAGI (reference sequence).

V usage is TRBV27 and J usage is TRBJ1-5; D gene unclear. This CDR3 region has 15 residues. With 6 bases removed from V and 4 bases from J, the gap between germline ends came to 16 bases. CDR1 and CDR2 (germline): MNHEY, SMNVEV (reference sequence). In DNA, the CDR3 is TGTGCCAGCAGGTTTAACCGGGATACAAATCAGCCCCAGCATTTT. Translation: CASRFNRDTNQPQHF.

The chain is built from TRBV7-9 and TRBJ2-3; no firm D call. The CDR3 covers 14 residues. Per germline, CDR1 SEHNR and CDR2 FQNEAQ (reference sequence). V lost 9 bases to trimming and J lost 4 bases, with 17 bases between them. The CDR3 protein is CASFSRAGPDTQYF. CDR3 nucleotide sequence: TGTGCCAGTTTTTCCCGCGCCGGCCCAGATACGCAGTATTTT.

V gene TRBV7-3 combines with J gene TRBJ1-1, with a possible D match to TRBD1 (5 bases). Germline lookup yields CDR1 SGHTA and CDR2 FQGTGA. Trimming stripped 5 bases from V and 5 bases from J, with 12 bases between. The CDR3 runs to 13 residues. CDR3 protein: CASSRDPTTEAFF. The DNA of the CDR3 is TGTGCCAGCAGCCGGGACCCAACGACTGAAGCTTTCTTT.

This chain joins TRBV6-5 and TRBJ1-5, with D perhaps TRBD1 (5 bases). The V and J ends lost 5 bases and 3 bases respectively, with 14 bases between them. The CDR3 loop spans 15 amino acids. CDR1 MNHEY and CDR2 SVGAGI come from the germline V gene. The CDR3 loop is CASSIGGLDNQPQHF. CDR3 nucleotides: TGTGCCAGCAGTATCGGGGGATTGGACAATCAGCCCCAGCATTTT.

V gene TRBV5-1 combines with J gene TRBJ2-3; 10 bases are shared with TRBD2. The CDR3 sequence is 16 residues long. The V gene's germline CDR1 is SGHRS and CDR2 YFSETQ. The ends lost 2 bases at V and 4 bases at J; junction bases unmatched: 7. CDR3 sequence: CASSLLGTSVPDTQYF. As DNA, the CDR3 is TGCGCCAGCAGCTTACTTGGGACTAGCGTGCCAGATACGCAGTATTTT.

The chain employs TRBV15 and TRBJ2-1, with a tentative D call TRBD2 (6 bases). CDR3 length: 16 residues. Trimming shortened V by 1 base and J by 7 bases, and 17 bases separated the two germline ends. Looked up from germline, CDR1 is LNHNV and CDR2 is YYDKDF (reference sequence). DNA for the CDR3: TGTGCCACCAGCAGAGCCTTTTTAGGACTATCAAATGAGCAGTTCTTC. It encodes CATSRAFLGLSNEQFF.

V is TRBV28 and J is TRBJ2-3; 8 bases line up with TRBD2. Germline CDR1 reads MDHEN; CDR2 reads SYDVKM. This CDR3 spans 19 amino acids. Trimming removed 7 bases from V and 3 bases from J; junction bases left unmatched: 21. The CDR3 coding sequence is TGTGCCAGCAAAAAAATAGCGGGAACCGGAGGGGTGTGGACAGATACGCAGTATTTT. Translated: CASKKIAGTGGVWTDTQYF.